This T cell receptor (beta chain) was found in a study of regulatory T cells in long-lasting Graves disease. This clonotype was seen ten or more times. Trimming took 7 bases from V and 7 from J, leaving 11 bases between them. The CDR3 consists of 11 residues. The germline V gene has CDR1 DFQATT and CDR2 SNEGSKA (reference sequence). Time point here: newly diagnosed GD, antithyroid drugs for less than 3 months. PBMCs provided the RNA from which the TCR library was made. In building TCR beta libraries, iRepertoire HTBI primers were used together with Arm-PCR of CDR3 regions. TCRdb ran MiXCR on the multiplex PCR reads and lists one entry per CDR3 protein. The sample lists about 620,000 distinct CDR3 sequences, 15% to 20% seen once, with about 17% in the top ten. These data are also associated with another study on T cells in Graves' hyperthyroidism and ophthalmopathy. That publication notes: Hyperthyroidism had been newly diagnosed in patients aged 18 to 65, and its duration was under 2 months.

The clonotype originates from a woman in her 30s with Graves disease. The sequences come from peripheral blood mononuclear cells (PBMCs), collected at new diagnosis, from a patient treated with antithyroid drugs. The chain employs TRBV20-1 and TRBJ2-1; D call uncertain. For the CDR3, the DNA is TGCAGTGTCGAGCGTGTAAATGAGCAGTTCTTC. Its translation is CSVERVNEQFF.